These T cell receptor beta chains were read from a single sample in a study of CD8 T cells in ankylosing spondylitis. TCRdb used MiXCR to reprocess the 5' RACE reads, holding one entry per CDR3 protein. This sample yields fewer than 400,000 distinct CDR3 sequences, of which 14% to 15% are seen a single time; around 1% belongs to the top ten. The material sequenced was blood, either unsorted or a sorted T cell fraction (not recorded which). These receptors were collected from a male donor with ankylosing spondylitis or in good health (not recorded which). The CDR3 runs from the conserved cysteine through the conserved F or W. The D gene is left open where the match is weak. Not all rows give a size; the values are once, few, many and, for expanded clones, a class.

d_call j_call clone_size v_call cdr3_nt cdr3_aa
. TRBJ2-2 . TRBV2 TGTGCCAGCATTGGGGGTGGGGAGCTGTTTTTT CASIGGGELFF
. TRBJ2-1 many TRBV11-2 TGTGCCAGCAGCTTTAGCGGACTCAATGAGCAGTTCTTC CASSFSGLNEQFF
. TRBJ2-6 . TRBV9 TGTGCCAGCAGCGTAGGGCTCCCCTCTGGGGCCAACGTCCTGACTTTC CASSVGLPSGANVLTF
. TRBJ1-4 . TRBV10-3 TGTGCCGCCCGGGGGGCCCGTAATGAAAAACTGTTTTTT CAARGARNEKLFF
TRBD2 TRBJ2-2 . TRBV6-5 TGTGCCAGCAGTTCTAGCGGGGGGGCAAGAGCCGGGGAGCTGTTTTTT CASSSSGGARAGELFF
TRBD1 TRBJ2-1 few TRBV3-1 TGTGCCAGCAGCCGCGGGACAGGGTCCTACAATGAGCAGTTCTTC CASSRGTGSYNEQFF
. TRBJ2-5 many TRBV11-2 TGTGCCAGCAGTCGCGCCGGGACATCGCTTCCAGAGACCCAGTACTTC CASSRAGTSLPETQYF
. TRBJ2-4 few TRBV11-2 TGTGCCAGCAGCCTTCCCAAAAACATTCAGTACTTC CASSLPKNIQYF
. TRBJ2-2 . TRBV6-8 TGTGCCAGCAGCCCAAGGCGGTTTCGTGGGGAGCTGTTTTTT CASSPRRFRGELFF
TRBD1 TRBJ2-3 few TRBV19 TGTGCCAGTAGGGACAGGGAAACGCAGTATTTT CASRDRETQYF
. TRBJ1-2 few TRBV29-1 TGCAGCGTCTTACAGGGCGGCGGCTACACCTTC CSVLQGGGYTF